This TCR beta chain was identified during a study of T cell responses to AZD1222 COVID-19 vaccine. Notes on the study in general: Seropositive AZD1222 recipients at baseline numbered only six or seven. Scientists sampled the repertoires only once the peak T cell response had passed.

The CDR3 runs to 15 residues. The germline CDR1 and CDR2 sequences are SGHRS and YFSETQ. The V end was cut by 0 bases, the J end by 0 bases, with 9 bases between. A word on this clone: Its specificity is unknown.

Sequenced by immunoSEQ multiplex PCR; TCRdb stores in-frame clones only, minus some. The data show some 130,000 clones, with 93% seen just once and roughly 5.4% held by the top ten. The receptor's source is an adult in good health. This chain joins TRBV5-1 and TRBJ1-1; D unresolved. This material consisted of peripheral blood, taken on day 0 of AZD1222 vaccination. This chain's CDR3 is CASSLGAAMNTEAFF. As DNA, the CDR3 is TGCGCCAGCAGCTTGGGAGCAGCCATGAACACTGAAGCTTTCTTT.